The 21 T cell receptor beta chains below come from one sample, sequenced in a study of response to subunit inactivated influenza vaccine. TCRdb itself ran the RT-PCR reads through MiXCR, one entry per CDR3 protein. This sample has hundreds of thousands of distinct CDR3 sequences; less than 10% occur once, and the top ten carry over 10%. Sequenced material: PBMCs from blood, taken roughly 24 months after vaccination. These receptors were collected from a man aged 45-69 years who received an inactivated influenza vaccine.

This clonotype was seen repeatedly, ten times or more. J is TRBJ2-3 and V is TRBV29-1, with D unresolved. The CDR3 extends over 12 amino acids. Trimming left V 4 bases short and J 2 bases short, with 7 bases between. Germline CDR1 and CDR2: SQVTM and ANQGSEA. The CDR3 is CSVGTATDTQYF. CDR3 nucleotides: TGCAGCGTTGGGACGGCCACAGATACGCAGTATTTT.

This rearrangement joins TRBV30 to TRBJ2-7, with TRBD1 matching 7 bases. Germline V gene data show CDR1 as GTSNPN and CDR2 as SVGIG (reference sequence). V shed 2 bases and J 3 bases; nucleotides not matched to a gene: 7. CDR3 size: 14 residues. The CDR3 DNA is TGTGCCTGGAGTATTAGGGGGCTTGTCTACGAGCAGTACTTC. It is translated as CAWSIRGLVYEQYF.

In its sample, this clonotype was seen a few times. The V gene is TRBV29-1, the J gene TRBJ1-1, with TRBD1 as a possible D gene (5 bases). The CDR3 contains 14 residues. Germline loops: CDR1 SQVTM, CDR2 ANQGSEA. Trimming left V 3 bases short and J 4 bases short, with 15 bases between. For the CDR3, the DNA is TGCAGCGTTGATTCCGGGGGTGCGGGCACTGAAGCTTTCTTT. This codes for CSVDSGGAGTEAFF.

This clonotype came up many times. In DNA, the CDR3 is TGTGCCAGCAGCCAAGACCGTACAGGGTTGTTCGCCGGGGAGCTGTTTTTT. It specifies CASSQDRTGLFAGELFF. The chain links TRBV3-1 to TRBJ2-2; weak D call: TRBD1 (6 bases). The CDR3 loop spans 17 amino acids. The V gene lost 0 bases and the J gene lost 6 bases, with 17 bases spanning the gap. Per germline, CDR1 LGHDT and CDR2 YNNKEL (reference sequence).

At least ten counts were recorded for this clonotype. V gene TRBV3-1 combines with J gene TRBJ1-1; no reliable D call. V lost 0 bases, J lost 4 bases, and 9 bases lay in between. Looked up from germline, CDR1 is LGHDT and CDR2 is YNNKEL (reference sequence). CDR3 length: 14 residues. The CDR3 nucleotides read TGTGCCAGCAGCCAAGATTCTAGGGTCACTGAAGCTTTCTTT. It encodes CASSQDSRVTEAFF.

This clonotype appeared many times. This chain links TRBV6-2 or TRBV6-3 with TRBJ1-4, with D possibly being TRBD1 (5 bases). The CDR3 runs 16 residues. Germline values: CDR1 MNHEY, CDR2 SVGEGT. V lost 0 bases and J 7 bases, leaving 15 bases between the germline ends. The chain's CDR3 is CASSYSNGMRGEKLFF. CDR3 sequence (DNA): TGTGCCAGCAGTTACTCGAATGGAATGAGGGGTGAAAAACTGTTTTTT.

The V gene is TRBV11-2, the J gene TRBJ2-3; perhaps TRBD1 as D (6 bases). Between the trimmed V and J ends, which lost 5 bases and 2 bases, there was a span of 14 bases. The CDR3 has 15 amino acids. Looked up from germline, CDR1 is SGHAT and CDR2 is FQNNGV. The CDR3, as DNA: TGTGCCAGCAGCCCCAGGGGTACTCACACAGATACGCAGTATTTT. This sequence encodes CASSPRGTHTDTQYF.

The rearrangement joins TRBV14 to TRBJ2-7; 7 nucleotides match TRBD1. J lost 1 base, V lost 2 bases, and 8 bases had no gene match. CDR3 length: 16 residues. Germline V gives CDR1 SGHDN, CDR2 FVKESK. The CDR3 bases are TGTGCCAGCAGCCAACACGGGACAGCTAGATCCTACGAGCAGTACTTC. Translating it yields CASSQHGTARSYEQYF. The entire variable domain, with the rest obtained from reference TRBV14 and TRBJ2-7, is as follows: EAGVTQFPSHSVIEKGQTVTLRCDPISGHDNLYWYRRVMGKEIKFLLHFVKESKQDESGMPNNRFLAERTGGTYSTLKVQPAELEDSGVYFCASSQHGTARSYEQYFGPGTRLTVT.

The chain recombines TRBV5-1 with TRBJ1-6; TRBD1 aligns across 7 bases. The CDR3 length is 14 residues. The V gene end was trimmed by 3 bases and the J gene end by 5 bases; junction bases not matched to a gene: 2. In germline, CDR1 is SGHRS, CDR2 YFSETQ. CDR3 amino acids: CASSSTGDNSPLHF. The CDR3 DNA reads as TGCGCCAGCAGCTCAACAGGGGATAATTCACCCCTCCACTTT.

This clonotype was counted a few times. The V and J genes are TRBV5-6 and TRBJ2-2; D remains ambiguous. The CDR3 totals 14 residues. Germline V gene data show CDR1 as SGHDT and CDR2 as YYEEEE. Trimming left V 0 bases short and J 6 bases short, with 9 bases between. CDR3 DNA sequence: TGTGCCAGCAGCTTGGACAGAAACGCCGGGGAGCTGTTTTTT. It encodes CASSLDRNAGELFF.

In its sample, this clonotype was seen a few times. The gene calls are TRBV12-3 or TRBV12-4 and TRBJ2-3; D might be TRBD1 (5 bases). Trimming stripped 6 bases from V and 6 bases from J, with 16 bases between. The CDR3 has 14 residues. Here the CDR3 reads CASSLGQFGDTQYF. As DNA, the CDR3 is TGTGCCAGCAGCTTGGGGCAATTCGGGGATACGCAGTATTTT.

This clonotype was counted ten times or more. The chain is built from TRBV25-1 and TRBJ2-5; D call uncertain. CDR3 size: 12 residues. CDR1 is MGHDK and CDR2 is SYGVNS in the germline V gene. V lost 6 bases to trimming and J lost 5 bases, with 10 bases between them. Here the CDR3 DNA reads TGTGCCAGCAGCGGTGCTGGGGAGACCCAGTACTTC. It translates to CASSGAGETQYF.

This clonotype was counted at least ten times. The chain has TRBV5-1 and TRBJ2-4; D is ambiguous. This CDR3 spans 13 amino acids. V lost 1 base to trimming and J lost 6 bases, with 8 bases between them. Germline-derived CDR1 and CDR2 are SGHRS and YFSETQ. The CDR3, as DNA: TGCGCCAGCAGCTTGCACAGCTTAAACATTCAGTACTTC. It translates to CASSLHSLNIQYF.

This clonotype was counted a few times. CDR3 sequence reads: CASSYLLVHEQYF. In DNA form, the CDR3 reads TGTGCCAGCAGTTACCTTTTGGTCCACGAGCAGTACTTC. The chain employs TRBV6-2 or TRBV6-3 and TRBJ2-7, with D hard to call. The V end was cut by 2 bases, the J end by 5 bases, with 10 bases between. The germline gives CDR1 MNHEY, CDR2 SVGEGT. The CDR3 spans 13 residues.

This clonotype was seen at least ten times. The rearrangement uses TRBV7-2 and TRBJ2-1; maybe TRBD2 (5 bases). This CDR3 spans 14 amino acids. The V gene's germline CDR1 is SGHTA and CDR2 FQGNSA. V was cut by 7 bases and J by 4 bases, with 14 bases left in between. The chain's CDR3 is CASTGDVSYNEQFF. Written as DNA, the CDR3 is TGTGCCAGCACCGGGGATGTTTCTTACAATGAGCAGTTCTTC. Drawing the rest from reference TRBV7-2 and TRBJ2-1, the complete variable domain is GAGVSQSPSNKVTEKGKDVELRCDPISGHTALYWYRQSLGQGLEFLIYFQGNSAPDKSGLPSDRFSAERTGGSVSTLTIQRTQQEDSAVYLCASTGDVSYNEQFFGPGTRLTVL.

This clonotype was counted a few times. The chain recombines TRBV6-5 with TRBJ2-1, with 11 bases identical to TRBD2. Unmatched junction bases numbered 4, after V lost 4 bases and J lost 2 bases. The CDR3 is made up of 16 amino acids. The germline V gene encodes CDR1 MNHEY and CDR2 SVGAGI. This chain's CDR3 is CASSFKLAGAYNEQFF. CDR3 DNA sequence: TGTGCCAGCAGTTTCAAACTAGCGGGAGCCTACAATGAGCAGTTCTTC.

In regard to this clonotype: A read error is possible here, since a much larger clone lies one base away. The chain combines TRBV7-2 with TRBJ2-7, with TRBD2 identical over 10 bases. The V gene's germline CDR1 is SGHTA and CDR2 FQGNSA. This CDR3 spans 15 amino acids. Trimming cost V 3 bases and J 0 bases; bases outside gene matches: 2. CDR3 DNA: TGTGCCAGCAGCTTTGCTAGCGGGAGCTCCTACGAGCAGTACTTC. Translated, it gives CASSFASGSSYEQYF.

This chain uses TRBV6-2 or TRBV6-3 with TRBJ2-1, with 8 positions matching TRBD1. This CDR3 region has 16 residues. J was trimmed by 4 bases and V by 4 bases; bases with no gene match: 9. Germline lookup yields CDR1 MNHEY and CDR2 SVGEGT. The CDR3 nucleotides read TGTGCCAGCAGTTCAGCCGGGACAGGCCAATACAATGAGCAGTTCTTC. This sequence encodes CASSSAGTGQYNEQFF.

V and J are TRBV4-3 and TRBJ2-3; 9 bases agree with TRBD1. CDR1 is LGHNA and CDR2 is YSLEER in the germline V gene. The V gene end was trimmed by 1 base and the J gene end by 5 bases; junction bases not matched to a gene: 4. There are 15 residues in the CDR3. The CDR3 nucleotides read TGCGCCAGCAGCCAAGGGGACAGGGTTCTAGATACGCAGTATTTT. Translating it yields CASSQGDRVLDTQYF.

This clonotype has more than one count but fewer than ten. CDR3: CKTDGGGLYNEQFF. In DNA form, the CDR3 reads TGCAAAACCGACGGGGGAGGTCTTTACAATGAGCAGTTCTTC. The V and J genes are TRBV20-1 and TRBJ2-1; a weak D match, TRBD2 (6 bases). CDR3 size: 14 residues. In germline, CDR1 is DFQATT, CDR2 SNEGSKA (reference sequence).

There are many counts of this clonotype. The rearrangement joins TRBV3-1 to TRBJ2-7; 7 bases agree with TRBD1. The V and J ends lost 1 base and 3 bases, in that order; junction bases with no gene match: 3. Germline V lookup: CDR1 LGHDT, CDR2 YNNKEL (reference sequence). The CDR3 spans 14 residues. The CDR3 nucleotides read TGTGCCAGCAGCCAAGGGACAGGTCTCTACGAGCAGTACTTC. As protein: CASSQGTGLYEQYF.